This T cell receptor beta chain came from a study of patients and donors after allogeneic stem cell transplantation. The CDR3 covers 17 residues. J was trimmed by 0 bases and V by 1 base; bases with no gene match: 7. CDR1 and CDR2 (germline): LGHNA, YNFKEQ. One entry per CDR3 protein, called by TCRdb with MiXCR from the RT-PCR reads. Of fewer than 500,000 distinct CDR3 sequences in the sample, approximately 16% were seen once. Specimen: blood, either unsorted or a sorted T cell fraction (not recorded which). The receptor comes from a human donor who was either an allogeneic HSCT recipient or a stem cell or donor lymphocyte infusion donor (not recorded which). It is not recorded whose cells these are; they may come from a transplant donor. The gene calls are TRBV4-2 and TRBJ2-7; 9 bases map to TRBD2. As DNA, the CDR3 is TGTGCCAGCAGCCAAGTTTCCGCGGGAGGGTCCTCCTACGAGCAGTACTTC. Its translation: CASSQVSAGGSSYEQYF.